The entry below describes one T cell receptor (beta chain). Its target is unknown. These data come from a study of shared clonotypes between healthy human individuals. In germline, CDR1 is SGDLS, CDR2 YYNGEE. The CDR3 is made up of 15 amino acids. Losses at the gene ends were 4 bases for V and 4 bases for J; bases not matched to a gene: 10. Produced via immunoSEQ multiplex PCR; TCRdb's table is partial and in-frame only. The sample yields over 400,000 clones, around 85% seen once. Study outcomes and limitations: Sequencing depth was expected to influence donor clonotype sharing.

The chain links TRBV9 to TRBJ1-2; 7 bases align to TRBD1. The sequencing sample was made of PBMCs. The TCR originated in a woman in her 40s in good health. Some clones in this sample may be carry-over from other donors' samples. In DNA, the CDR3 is TGTGCCAGCAGCCCATCACGACAGGGTGGCTATGGCTACACCTTC. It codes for CASSPSRQGGYGYTF.